Following are 5 T cell receptor beta chains from one sample sequenced in a study of blood T cells in healthy people across ages. It was with a sample-barcoded 5' primer and a J-beta primer mix that a second PCR of about 6 to 12 cycles was run. Via MiXCR, TCRdb re-called the 5' RACE reads, giving one row per CDR3 protein. Found here are hundreds of thousands of distinct CDR3 sequences, roughly 43% of them singletons; the top ten hold just under 25%. Sequencing input: blood. The receptors come from a man older than 75 in good health.

The chain joins TRBV4-2 to TRBJ2-4, with TRBD1 as a possible D gene (7 bases). The closer fit of TRBJ2-7 to the DNA end suggests the J call may be wrong. CDR1 and CDR2 from the germline V gene are LGHNA and YNFKEQ. The CDR3 runs 15 residues. The CDR3 is CASSQALRGAYEQYF. CDR3 sequence (DNA): TGTGCCAGCAGCCAAGCTCTCAGGGGGGCGTACGAGCAGTACTTC.

In DNA, the CDR3 is TGTGCCATCAGTGAGCTGGATACGCAGTATTTT. Amino acid sequence: CAISELDTQYF. The chain recombines TRBV10-3 with TRBJ2-3; D gene ambiguous. Germline V CDR1 and CDR2: ENHRY, SYGVKD. The CDR3 extends over 11 amino acids. The V end lost 2 bases, the J end lost 6 bases, and 3 bases lay between the germline ends.

V usage is TRBV6-1 and J usage is TRBJ2-3, with D possibly being TRBD1 (5 bases). The CDR3 has 13 amino acids. The V gene's germline CDR1 is MNHNS and CDR2 SASEGT. V dropped 7 bases and J dropped 8 bases, with 16 bases sitting between them. The CDR3 bases are TGTGCCAGCAACGAAGGGGCCGCAAGTACGCAGTATTTT. Encoded protein: CASNEGAASTQYF.

This chain uses TRBV29-1 with TRBJ2-5; 10 nucleotides match TRBD1. The J call may be wrong; the DNA end is better matched by TRBJ2-7. CDR1 and CDR2 (germline): SQVTM, ANQGSEA. The CDR3 is 12 residues long. The DNA for the CDR3 is TGCAGCGCACTTAGACAGGGGGCCGAGCAGTACTTC. This gives the protein CSALRQGAEQYF.

The gene calls are TRBV7-6 and TRBJ2-2, with TRBD2 matching 9 bases. Germline CDR1 and CDR2: SGHVS and FNYEAQ. V lost 2 bases to trimming and J lost 1 base; unmatched junction nucleotides: 8. This CDR3 contains 18 residues. The CDR3 DNA follows: TGTGCCAGCAGCTTAAGGGGTAGACTAGCGGAGAACACCGGGGAGCTGTTTTTT. Its protein product is CASSLRGRLAENTGELFF.